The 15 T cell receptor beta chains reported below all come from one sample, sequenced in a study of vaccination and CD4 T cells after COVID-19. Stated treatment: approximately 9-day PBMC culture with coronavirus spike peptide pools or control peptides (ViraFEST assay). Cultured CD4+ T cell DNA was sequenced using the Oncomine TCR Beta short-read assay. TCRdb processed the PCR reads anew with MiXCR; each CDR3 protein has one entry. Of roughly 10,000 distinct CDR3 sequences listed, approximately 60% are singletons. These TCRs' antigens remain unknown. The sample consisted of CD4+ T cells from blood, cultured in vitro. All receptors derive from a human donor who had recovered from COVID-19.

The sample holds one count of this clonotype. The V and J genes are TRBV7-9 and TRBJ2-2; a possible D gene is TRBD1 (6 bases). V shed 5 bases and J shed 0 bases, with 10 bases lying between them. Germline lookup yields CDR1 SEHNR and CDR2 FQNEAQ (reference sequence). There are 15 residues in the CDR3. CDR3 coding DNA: TGTGCCAGCAGCCCGGGACACTCGAACACCGGGGAGCTGTTTTTT. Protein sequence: CASSPGHSNTGELFF.

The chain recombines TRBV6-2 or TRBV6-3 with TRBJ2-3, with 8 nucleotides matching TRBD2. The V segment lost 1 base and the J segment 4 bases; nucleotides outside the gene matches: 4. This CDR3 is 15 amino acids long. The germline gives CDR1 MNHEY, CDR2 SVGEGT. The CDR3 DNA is TGTGCCAGCAGTTACTTAGCGGGGCCTCCAGATACGCAGTATTTT. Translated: CASSYLAGPPDTQYF.

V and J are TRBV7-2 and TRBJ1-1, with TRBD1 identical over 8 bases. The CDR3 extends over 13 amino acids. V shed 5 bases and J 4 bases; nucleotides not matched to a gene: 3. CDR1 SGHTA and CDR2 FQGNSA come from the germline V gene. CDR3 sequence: CASSRGQGTEAFF. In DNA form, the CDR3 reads TGTGCCAGCAGCCGAGGACAGGGCACTGAAGCTTTCTTT.

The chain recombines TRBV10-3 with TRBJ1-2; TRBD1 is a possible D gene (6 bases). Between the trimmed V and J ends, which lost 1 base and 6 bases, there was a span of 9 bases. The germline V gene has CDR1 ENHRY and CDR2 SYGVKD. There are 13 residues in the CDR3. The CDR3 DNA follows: TGTGCCATCAGTGAGTGGGCAGGGGATGGCTACACCTTC. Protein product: CAISEWAGDGYTF.

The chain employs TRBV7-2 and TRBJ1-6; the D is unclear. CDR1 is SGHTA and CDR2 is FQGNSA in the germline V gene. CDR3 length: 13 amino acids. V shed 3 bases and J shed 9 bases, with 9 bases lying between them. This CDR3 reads CASSLEDGSPLHF. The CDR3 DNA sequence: TGTGCCAGCAGCTTGGAGGACGGTTCACCCCTCCACTTT.

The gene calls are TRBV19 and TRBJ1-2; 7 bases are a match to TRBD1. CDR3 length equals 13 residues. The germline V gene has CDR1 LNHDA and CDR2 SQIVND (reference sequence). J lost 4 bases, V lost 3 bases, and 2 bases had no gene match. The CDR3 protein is CASSIRDSYGYTF. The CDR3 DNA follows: TGTGCCAGTAGTATCCGGGACAGCTATGGCTACACCTTC. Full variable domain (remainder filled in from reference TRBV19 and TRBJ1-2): DGGITQSPKYLFRKEGQNVTLSCEQNLNHDAMYWYRQDPGQGLRLIYYSQIVNDFQKGDIAEGYSVSREKKESFPLTVTSAQKNPTAFYLCASSIRDSYGYTFGSGTRLTVV.

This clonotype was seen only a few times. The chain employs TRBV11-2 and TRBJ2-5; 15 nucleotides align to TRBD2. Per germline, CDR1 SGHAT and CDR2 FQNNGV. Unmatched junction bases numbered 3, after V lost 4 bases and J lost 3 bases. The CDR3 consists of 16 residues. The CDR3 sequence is CASSSGLAGGKETQYF. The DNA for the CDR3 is TGTGCCAGCAGCTCGGGACTAGCGGGGGGAAAAGAGACCCAGTACTTC.

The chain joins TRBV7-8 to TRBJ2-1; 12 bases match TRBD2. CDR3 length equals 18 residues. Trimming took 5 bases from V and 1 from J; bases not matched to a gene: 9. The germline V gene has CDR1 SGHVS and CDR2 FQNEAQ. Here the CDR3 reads CASSPRASGGASYNEQFF. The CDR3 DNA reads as TGTGCCAGCAGCCCCCGGGCTAGCGGGGGGGCATCCTACAATGAGCAGTTCTTC.

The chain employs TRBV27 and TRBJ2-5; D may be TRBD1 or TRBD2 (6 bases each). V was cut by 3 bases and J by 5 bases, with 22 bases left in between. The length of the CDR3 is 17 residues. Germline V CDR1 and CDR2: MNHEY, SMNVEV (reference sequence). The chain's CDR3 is CASSFLPGGGPLETQYF. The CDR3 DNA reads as TGTGCCAGCAGTTTCCTTCCCGGGGGCGGACCTTTGGAGACCCAGTACTTC.

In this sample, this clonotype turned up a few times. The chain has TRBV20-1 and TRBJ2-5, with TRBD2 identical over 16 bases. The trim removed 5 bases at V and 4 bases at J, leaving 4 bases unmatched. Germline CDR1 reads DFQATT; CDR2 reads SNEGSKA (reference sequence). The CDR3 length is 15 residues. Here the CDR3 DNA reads TGCAGTGCTGCTGGGACTAGCGGGGGGGGAGAGACCCAGTACTTC. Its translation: CSAAGTSGGGETQYF.

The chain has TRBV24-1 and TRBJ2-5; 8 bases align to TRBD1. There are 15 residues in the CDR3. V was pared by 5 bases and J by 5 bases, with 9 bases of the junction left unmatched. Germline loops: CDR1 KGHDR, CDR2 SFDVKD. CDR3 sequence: CATSAGGRGRETQYF. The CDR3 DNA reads TGTGCCACCAGTGCCGGCGGCAGGGGGCGGGAGACCCAGTACTTC.

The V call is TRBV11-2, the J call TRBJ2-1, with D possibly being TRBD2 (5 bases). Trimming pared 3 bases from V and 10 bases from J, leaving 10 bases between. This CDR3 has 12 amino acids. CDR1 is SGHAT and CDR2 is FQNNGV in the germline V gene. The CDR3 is CASSFGVDEQFF. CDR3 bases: TGTGCCAGCAGCTTCGGGGTGGACGAGCAGTTCTTC.

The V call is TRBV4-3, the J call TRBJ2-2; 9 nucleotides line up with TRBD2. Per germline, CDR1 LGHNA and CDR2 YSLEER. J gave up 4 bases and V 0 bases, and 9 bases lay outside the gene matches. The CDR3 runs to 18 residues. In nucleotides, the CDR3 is TGCGCCAGCAGCCAAGATGAAGTGCGGGGGGGCGGCACCGGGGAGCTGTTTTTT. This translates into CASSQDEVRGGGTGELFF.

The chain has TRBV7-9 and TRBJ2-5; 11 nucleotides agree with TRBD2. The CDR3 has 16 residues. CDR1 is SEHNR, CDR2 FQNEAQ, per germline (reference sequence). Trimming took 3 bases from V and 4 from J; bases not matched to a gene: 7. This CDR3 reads CASSFGSGGAGETQYF. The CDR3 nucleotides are TGTGCCAGCAGCTTTGGTAGCGGGGGGGCCGGAGAGACCCAGTACTTC.

The CDR3 here is CASSSGQGKRKTYEQYF. In nucleotides, the CDR3 is TGTGCCAGCAGTTCGGGACAGGGCAAGAGGAAGACCTACGAGCAGTACTTC. The chain couples TRBV27 to TRBJ2-7, with 9 bases matching TRBD1. The CDR3 sequence is 17 residues long. V was clipped by 4 bases and J by 2 bases; unmatched bases: 12. CDR1 is MNHEY, CDR2 SMNVEV, per germline (reference sequence).